This TCR beta chain was identified during a study of cytomegalovirus exposure and HLA in healthy donors. As for the study in general: An earlier analysis found under 130 million unique TCR beta sequences from about 190 million T cells. Study-level points and caveats: For TCR beta chains, V- and J-gene trimming was later linked to a missense DCLRE1C variant. Later on, an analysis found that several of the most significant clusters appeared to be linked to common viral pathogens, which included parvovirus B19.

For this clone: Its antigen is not identified.

Germline lookup yields CDR1 SEHNR and CDR2 FQNEAQ (reference sequence). The CDR3 length is 13 residues. V lost 6 bases and J lost 6, with 14 bases in between. PCR was performed using 60 Vbeta and 13 Jbeta primers. Profiling relied on immunoSEQ multiplex PCR, and the TCRdb table lists in-frame clones only, not all of them. The sample carries some 88,000 clones, over 55% recorded once. The source material was PBMCs. The sequence derives from a woman aged 25 to 39 in good health and CMV-seronegative. The chain joins TRBV7-9 to TRBJ1-2; TRBD1 might be the D (6 bases). The CDR3 sequence is CASSFGQNDGYTF. The CDR3 DNA follows: TGTGCCAGCAGTTTCGGACAGAACGATGGCTACACCTTC.